These 26 T cell receptor beta chains originate from one sample sequenced in a study of early stage breast cancer tumors. Repertoires were generated with immunoSEQ multiplex PCR, while TCRdb's copy carries only in-frame clones and drops some. The sample gives 40,000 to 60,000 clones, approximately 83% of which show up once; under 1.5% is in the top ten. Sequencing was performed on blood. These receptors all stem from a person aged 45 to 59 with breast cancer.

V gene TRBV13 combines with J gene TRBJ1-5; TRBD1 matches 11 bases. V dropped 5 bases and J dropped 4; count of bases not matched to a gene: 4. CDR3 length: 15 residues. Germline assignment: CDR1 PRHDT and CDR2 FYEKMQ (reference sequence). This CDR3 reads CASSQGTGGNQPQHF. The CDR3 DNA is TGTGCCAGCAGCCAAGGGACAGGGGGAAATCAGCCCCAGCATTTT. The full variable domain, rest sourced from reference TRBV13 and TRBJ1-5, is AAGVIQSPRHLIKEKRETATLKCYPIPRHDTVYWYQQGPGQDPQFLISFYEKMQSDKGSIPDRFSAQQFSDYHSELNMSSLELGDSALYFCASSQGTGGNQPQHFGDGTRLSIL.

V is TRBV4-3 and J is TRBJ2-1; 9 nucleotides align to TRBD2. The J segment lost 2 bases and the V segment lost 1 base, leaving 6 bases of the junction unmatched. The germline V gene has CDR1 LGHNA and CDR2 YSLEER. The length of the CDR3 is 17 residues. CDR3 sequence (DNA): TGCGCCAGCAGCCAAGGAATTAGCGGGAGAGCCTACAATGAGCAGTTCTTC. Encoded protein: CASSQGISGRAYNEQFF.

The gene calls are TRBV5-1 and TRBJ1-1; D might be TRBD1 (6 bases). CDR1 and CDR2 (germline): SGHRS, YFSETQ. This CDR3 has 16 residues. The V end lost 5 bases, the J end lost 0 bases, and 17 bases lay between the germline ends. The CDR3 sequence is CASSTGTDSMNTEAFF. CDR3 coding DNA: TGCGCCAGCAGTACAGGGACCGACTCCATGAACACTGAAGCTTTCTTT.

The rearrangement links TRBV10-3 to TRBJ2-3; possibly TRBD1 or TRBD2 for D (6 bases each). Germline V lookup: CDR1 ENHRY, CDR2 SYGVKD. This CDR3 is built from 15 residues. Trimming took off 3 bases at V and 5 bases at J, with 15 bases between the two ends. The CDR3, as DNA: TGTGCCATCAGTGATATCGGGGGCAACGGAGATACGCAGTATTTT. It codes for CAISDIGGNGDTQYF.

V usage is TRBV7-9 and J usage is TRBJ2-3; no clear D gene. This CDR3 comprises 15 residues. The germline V gene encodes CDR1 SEHNR and CDR2 FQNEAQ (reference sequence). V was clipped by 3 bases and J by 6 bases, with 16 bases between them. CDR3 residues: CASSLGPRTEDTQYF. The CDR3 DNA sequence: TGTGCCAGCAGCTTGGGCCCGCGGACGGAGGATACGCAGTATTTT.

In DNA, the CDR3 is TGTGCCAGCAGTGCCGGGGGTAGCGGTTCCTACGAGCAGTACTTC. The encoded protein is CASSAGGSGSYEQYF. This chain joins TRBV2 and TRBJ2-7; the D gene is possibly TRBD2 (6 bases). CDR1 and CDR2 from the germline V gene are SNHLY and FYNNEI. This CDR3 has 15 residues. V lost 4 bases and J lost 1, with 14 bases in between.

The chain recombines TRBV7-2 with TRBJ1-6; D might be TRBD1 (5 bases). The germline V and J ends were trimmed by 5 bases and 9 bases, with 14 bases remaining between them. This CDR3 is built from 14 residues. Germline assignment: CDR1 SGHTA and CDR2 FQGNSA. DNA for the CDR3: TGTGCCAGCAGCCCCAGGGTTTTGGGTTCACCCCTCCACTTT. Residues: CASSPRVLGSPLHF.

The chain carries TRBV13 and TRBJ2-5; D gene uncertain. V lost 4 bases to trimming and J lost 5 bases, with 11 bases between them. Germline loops: CDR1 PRHDT, CDR2 FYEKMQ (reference sequence). The CDR3 contains 13 residues. The CDR3 protein is CASSSIGQETQYF. The CDR3 DNA reads TGTGCCAGCAGCTCCATCGGGCAGGAGACCCAGTACTTC.

This clone appeared once. J is TRBJ2-2 and V is TRBV27; tentative D call: TRBD2 (7 bases). Germline lookup yields CDR1 MNHEY and CDR2 SMNVEV (reference sequence). This CDR3 is built from 16 residues. V was pared by 1 base and J by 7 bases, with 16 bases between. CDR3 loop: CASSLYGGAMDGELFF. The DNA of the CDR3 is TGTGCCAGCAGTTTATATGGGGGGGCGATGGACGGGGAGCTGTTTTTT.

The rearrangement joins TRBV29-1 to TRBJ2-3; D gene ambiguous. Germline V gene lookup returns CDR1 SQVTM and CDR2 ANQGSEA. Trimming removed 1 base from V and 0 bases from J, with 5 bases in between. The CDR3 is 13 residues long. CDR3 sequence: CSVEVQSTDTQYF. In nucleotides, the CDR3 is TGCAGCGTTGAAGTGCAGAGCACAGATACGCAGTATTTT.

The V call is TRBV28, the J call TRBJ1-1; no clear D gene. CDR3 size: 13 residues. Trimming left V 6 bases short and J 1 base short, with 9 bases between. In germline, CDR1 is MDHEN, CDR2 SYDVKM. CDR3 bases: TGTGCCAGCAGCCCCTGGGGGAACACTGAAGCTTTCTTT. Amino acid sequence: CASSPWGNTEAFF. The complete variable domain, with remaining parts taken from reference TRBV28 and TRBJ1-1, reads DVKVTQSSRYLVKRTGEKVFLECVQDMDHENMFWYRQDPGLGLRLIYFSYDVKMKEKGDIPEGYSVSREKKERFSLILESASTNQTSMYLCASSPWGNTEAFFGQGTRLTVV.

The chain is built from TRBV6-5 and TRBJ1-1; D uncertain. Germline V lookup: CDR1 MNHEY, CDR2 SVGAGI. The CDR3 covers 14 residues. V lost 0 bases and J lost 6, with 11 bases in between. The CDR3 spells CASSYSRGGAEAFF. The CDR3 DNA reads as TGTGCCAGCAGTTACTCGAGAGGCGGGGCTGAAGCTTTCTTT.

CDR3 sequence (DNA): TGTGCCAGCAGCTTGGGACAGGGCATTTATAGCAATCAGCCCCAGCATTTT. It translates to CASSLGQGIYSNQPQHF. The chain combines TRBV5-4 with TRBJ1-5, with 7 bases fitting TRBD1. The CDR3 covers 17 residues. Per the germline V gene, CDR1 is SGHNT and CDR2 is YYREEE (reference sequence). With V trimmed by 0 bases and J by 0 bases, 6 bases remained unmatched.

The chain uses TRBV2 and TRBJ1-3; perhaps TRBD1 as D (5 bases). Trimming stripped 1 base from V and 2 bases from J, with 6 bases between. Per the germline V gene, CDR1 is SNHLY and CDR2 is FYNNEI. This CDR3 contains 14 residues. Here the CDR3 DNA reads TGTGCCAGCAGTGAAGTCAGGGCTGGAAACACCATATATTTT. This encodes CASSEVRAGNTIYF. The full variable domain, with the rest looked up from reference TRBV2 and TRBJ1-3, is EPEVTQTPSHQVTQMGQEVILRCVPISNHLYFYWYRQILGQKVEFLVSFYNNEISEKSEIFDDQFSVERPDGSNFTLKIRSTKLEDSAMYFCASSEVRAGNTIYFGEGSWLTVV.

The chain is built from TRBV19 and TRBJ1-5, with D hard to call. Trimming removed 0 bases at V and 4 bases at J, with 16 bases between. Germline values: CDR1 LNHDA, CDR2 SQIVND (reference sequence). This CDR3 region has 17 residues. The CDR3 DNA reads as TGTGCCAGTAGTATAGAGGCATCCCCGGGTGGGAATCAGCCCCAGCATTTT. Encoded protein: CASSIEASPGGNQPQHF.

To note about this clone: Its ends do not fully match the called genes, so a read error is possible. The chain carries TRBV2 and TRBJ1-5; D possibly corresponds to TRBD1 (6 bases). This CDR3 region has 14 residues. CDR1 is SNHLY, CDR2 FYNNEI, per germline. The CDR3 bases are TGTGCCAACAGTAGGGGGGAATTCGGTCAGCCCCAGCATTTT. Amino acid sequence: CANSRGEFGQPQHF.

As DNA, the CDR3 is TGTGCCAGCAGTAACTTGAGGGATGGCTACACCTTC. This gives the protein CASSNLRDGYTF. The chain combines TRBV25-1 with TRBJ1-2; D not resolved. CDR1 and CDR2 (germline): MGHDK, SYGVNS. V was trimmed by 5 bases and J by 6 bases, leaving 10 bases between them. The CDR3 loop spans 12 amino acids.

V and J are TRBV19 and TRBJ2-1; D might be TRBD2 (6 bases). This CDR3 region has 13 residues. V was shortened by 8 bases and J by 4 bases, with 12 bases between the two germline ends. Per germline, CDR1 LNHDA and CDR2 SQIVND (reference sequence). The CDR3 sequence: CASDGRGYNEQFF. For the CDR3, the DNA is TGTGCCAGTGACGGGCGGGGATACAATGAGCAGTTCTTC.

V gene TRBV2 combines with J gene TRBJ1-2; D gene ambiguous. The CDR3 is 11 amino acids. The germline V gene has CDR1 SNHLY and CDR2 FYNNEI. With 7 bases removed from V and 2 bases from J, the gap between germline ends came to 5 bases. For the CDR3, the DNA is TGTGCCAGCAACAGAAACTATGGCTACACCTTC. Its translation: CASNRNYGYTF.

The V call is TRBV28, the J call TRBJ1-6; D is uncertain. This CDR3 comprises 11 residues. Germline CDR1 MDHEN, CDR2 SYDVKM. Between the trimmed V and J ends, which lost 6 bases and 11 bases, there was a span of 8 bases. CDR3 amino acids: CASSQEPPLHF. DNA of the CDR3: TGTGCCAGCAGCCAAGAGCCACCCCTCCACTTT.

This clone has only one observation. The gene calls are TRBV9 and TRBJ1-1, with TRBD1 as a possible D gene (6 bases). Deletions cut 0 bases from V and 2 bases from J, with 11 bases between. Per germline, CDR1 SGDLS and CDR2 YYNGEE. The CDR3 runs to 15 residues. The CDR3 spells CASSVEGGGNTEAFF. The CDR3 coding sequence is TGTGCCAGCAGCGTAGAGGGAGGGGGTAACACTGAAGCTTTCTTT.

The chain has TRBV19 and TRBJ2-7, with 7 bases that match TRBD2. The CDR3 is 14 amino acids. Germline V gives CDR1 LNHDA, CDR2 SQIVND (reference sequence). V lost 10 bases, J lost 6 bases, and 15 bases stayed unmatched. CDR3 residues: CATRGLGGVGEQYF. Here the CDR3 DNA reads TGTGCCACCCGCGGTTTGGGGGGGGTAGGCGAGCAGTACTTC. Together with reference TRBV19 and TRBJ2-7, the CDR3 gives the full variable domain: DGGITQSPKYLFRKEGQNVTLSCEQNLNHDAMYWYRQDPGQGLRLIYYSQIVNDFQKGDIAEGYSVSREKKESFPLTVTSAQKNPTAFYLCATRGLGGVGEQYFGPGTRLTVT.

V and J are TRBV2 and TRBJ2-5, with D perhaps matching TRBD1 or TRBD2 (5 bases each). The CDR3 has 15 amino acids. Germline V gene data show CDR1 as SNHLY and CDR2 as FYNNEI. Deletions cut 7 bases from V and 2 bases from J, with 17 bases between. The CDR3 DNA sequence: TGTGCCAGCACCGAAACTGGGACCCCTCAAGAGACCCAGTACTTC. Encoded protein: CASTETGTPQETQYF.

The chain employs TRBV7-3 and TRBJ2-2; D is ambiguous. V lost 3 bases and J lost 4, with 6 bases in between. The CDR3 is made up of 13 amino acids. CDR1 and CDR2 (germline): SGHTA, FQGTGA. The CDR3 DNA follows: TGTGCCAGCAGCTTCGGCACCACCGGGGAGCTGTTTTTT. Its translation is CASSFGTTGELFF.

The sample holds a few counts of this clone. The rearrangement links TRBV19 to TRBJ2-2, with 7 bases identical to TRBD1. Germline V lookup: CDR1 LNHDA, CDR2 SQIVND (reference sequence). After removal of 10 bases from V and 6 bases from J, the junction contained 11 bases not matched to a gene. The CDR3 consists of 14 residues. The CDR3, as DNA: TGTGCCATAAGACAGGGAACCGGCCCCGGGGAGCTGTTTTTT. Translating gives CAIRQGTGPGELFF.

V usage is TRBV6-5 and J usage is TRBJ1-1; maybe TRBD1 (6 bases). The V end was cut by 6 bases, the J end by 4 bases, with 15 bases between. Germline CDR1 MNHEY, CDR2 SVGAGI. The CDR3 consists of 14 residues. The CDR3 DNA reads TGTGCCAGCAGACAGGGAAGAGGAGGCACTGAAGCTTTCTTT. It encodes CASRQGRGGTEAFF.